This entry is about one T cell receptor (beta chain). This specimen comes from a study of T cells expressing NK-cell markers. TCRdb processed the 5' RACE reads again and assigns one entry to each CDR3 protein, with no DNA. The clone table shows a few hundred thousand distinct CDR3 sequences, with the ten largest holding about 0.4%. In germline, CDR1 is SSHAT, CDR2 FNYEAQ (reference sequence). The CDR3 loop spans 15 amino acids. Input material: blood T cells: a sorted CD56 or NKG2C T cell subset, CD4+ or CD8+ T cells, or bulk PBMC T cells (not recorded which). The TCR sequence derives from a man aged 18 to 30 in good health. The genes are TRBV7-7 and TRBJ2-5; TCRdb names TRBD1, which stays unverified in the absence of DNA. Here the CDR3 reads CASSPTGGGEETQYF.